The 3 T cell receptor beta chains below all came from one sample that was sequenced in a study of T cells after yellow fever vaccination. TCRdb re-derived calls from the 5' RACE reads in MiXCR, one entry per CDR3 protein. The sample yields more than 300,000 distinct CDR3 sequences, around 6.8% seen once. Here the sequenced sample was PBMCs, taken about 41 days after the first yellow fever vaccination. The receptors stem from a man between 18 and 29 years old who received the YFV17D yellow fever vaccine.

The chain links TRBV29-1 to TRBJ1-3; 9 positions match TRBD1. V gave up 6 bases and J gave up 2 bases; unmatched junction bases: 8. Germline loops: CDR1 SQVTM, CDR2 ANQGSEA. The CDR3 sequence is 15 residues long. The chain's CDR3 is CSVDTGGAPGNTIYF. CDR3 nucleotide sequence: TGCAGCGTAGATACAGGGGGCGCCCCTGGAAACACCATATATTTT.

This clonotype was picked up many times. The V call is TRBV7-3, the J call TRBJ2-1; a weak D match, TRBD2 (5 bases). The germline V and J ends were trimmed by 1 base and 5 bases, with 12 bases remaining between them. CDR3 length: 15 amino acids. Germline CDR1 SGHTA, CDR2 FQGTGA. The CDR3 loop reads CASSLISGNNNEQFF. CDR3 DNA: TGTGCCAGCAGCTTAATTTCGGGGAATAACAATGAGCAGTTCTTC.

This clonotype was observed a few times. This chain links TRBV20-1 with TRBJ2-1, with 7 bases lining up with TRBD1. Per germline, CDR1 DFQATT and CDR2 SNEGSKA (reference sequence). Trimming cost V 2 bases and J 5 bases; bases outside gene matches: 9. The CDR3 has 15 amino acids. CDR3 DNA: TGCAGTGCTAGACCCCCTTTGGGACAGCACAATGAGCAGTTCTTC. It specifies CSARPPLGQHNEQFF.